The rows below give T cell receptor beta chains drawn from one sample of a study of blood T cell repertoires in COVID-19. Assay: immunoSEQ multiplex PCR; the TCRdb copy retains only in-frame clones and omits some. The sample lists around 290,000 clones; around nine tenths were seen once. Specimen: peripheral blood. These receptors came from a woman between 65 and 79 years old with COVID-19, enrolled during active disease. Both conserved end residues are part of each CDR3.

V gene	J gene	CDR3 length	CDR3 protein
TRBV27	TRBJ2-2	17	CASSFDRDRGNTGELFF
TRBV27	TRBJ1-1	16	CASSREIDRGRTEAFF
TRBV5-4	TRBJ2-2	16	CASSPQSGGVSGELFF
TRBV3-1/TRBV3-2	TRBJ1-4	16	CASSQSGHPTNEKLFF
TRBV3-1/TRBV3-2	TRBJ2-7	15	CASSQDGEISYEQYF
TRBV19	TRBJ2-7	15	CASSGPGGGSYEQYF
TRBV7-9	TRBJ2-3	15	CASSFRDREPDTQYF
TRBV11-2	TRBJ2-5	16	CASSLAVAGGQETQYF
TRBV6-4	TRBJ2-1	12	CASSSDGGQEFF
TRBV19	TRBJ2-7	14	CASSVGPGNYEQYF
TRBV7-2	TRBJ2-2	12	CASIIITGELFF
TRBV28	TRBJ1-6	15	CASTLPGQVNSPLHF
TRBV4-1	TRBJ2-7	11	CAIDRPYEQYF
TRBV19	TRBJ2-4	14	CASSRGEAKNIQYF